Listed here are 8 T cell receptor beta chains from one sample, sequenced in a study of blood T cell repertoires in COVID-19. Assay: immunoSEQ multiplex PCR; the TCRdb copy retains only in-frame clones and omits some. This table holds tens of thousands of clones, just over 85% found once. The sample taken for sequencing was peripheral blood. These receptor sequences come from a man aged 65 to 79 with active or convalescent COVID-19.

The chain has TRBV6-4 and TRBJ2-3; the match to TRBD1 covers 10 bases. CDR3 length: 15 residues. Per germline, CDR1 MRHNA and CDR2 SNTAGT. V gave up 5 bases and J gave up 5 bases; unmatched junction bases: 7. Here the CDR3 DNA reads TGTGCCAGCAGTAGACAGGGGGCGTTGGGAGATACGCAGTATTTT. This sequence encodes CASSRQGALGDTQYF.

The chain uses TRBV7-2 and TRBJ1-1, with unresolved D. CDR1 SGHTA and CDR2 FQGNSA come from the germline V gene. V was pared by 6 bases and J by 5 bases, with 19 bases between. The CDR3 loop spans 15 amino acids. CDR3 in amino acids: CASSFKGLRRTEAFF. DNA of the CDR3: TGTGCCAGCAGTTTCAAGGGCCTCCGGAGGACTGAAGCTTTCTTT.

The rearrangement links TRBV6-4 to TRBJ2-7; 8 nucleotides line up with TRBD2. Unmatched junction bases numbered 8, after V lost 4 bases and J lost 3 bases. CDR1 and CDR2 from the germline V gene are MRHNA and SNTAGT. CDR3 length equals 15 residues. CDR3 residues: CASSASPGLVYEQYF. CDR3 coding DNA: TGTGCCAGCAGTGCCTCACCGGGACTAGTCTACGAGCAGTACTTC.

The V call is TRBV9, the J call TRBJ1-6, with D possibly being TRBD1 (6 bases). Trimming cost V 1 base and J 10 bases, with 12 bases left between them. CDR3 length: 14 amino acids. Germline CDR1 is SGDLS and CDR2 is YYNGEE. The DNA of the CDR3 is TGTGCCAGCAGCGTAAACAGGGAGAGCTCACCCCTCCACTTT. Its translation: CASSVNRESSPLHF.

The chain combines TRBV19 with TRBJ2-5; D is perhaps TRBD2 (6 bases). CDR1 and CDR2 from the germline V gene are LNHDA and SQIVND (reference sequence). V lost 7 bases to trimming and J lost 5 bases, with 17 bases between them. The CDR3 extends over 14 amino acids. The CDR3 is CASKGTHGGETQYF. CDR3 nucleotide sequence: TGTGCCAGTAAGGGGACTCACGGCGGGGAGACCCAGTACTTC.

The chain employs TRBV4-1 and TRBJ1-1, with 8 bases matching TRBD1. Trimming removed 2 bases from V and 7 bases from J; junction bases left unmatched: 12. CDR3 length: 16 residues. The germline gives CDR1 MGHRA, CDR2 YSYEKL. The CDR3, as DNA: TGCGCCAGCAGCCAACCCTGGGCGACAGGGGCGGTTGAAGCTTTCTTT. Translated: CASSQPWATGAVEAFF.

This chain uses TRBV5-1 with TRBJ2-1; 10 bases fit TRBD2. V lost 0 bases and J lost 4; bases outside the gene matches: 10. Germline CDR1 reads SGHRS; CDR2 reads YFSETQ. The CDR3 sequence is 18 residues long. The CDR3, as DNA: TGCGCCAGCAGCTTGGGAAATGATCTACTAGCGGGGTACAATGAGCAGTTCTTC. Its protein product is CASSLGNDLLAGYNEQFF.

This rearrangement joins TRBV30 to TRBJ2-1, with D perhaps matching TRBD2 (6 bases). Deletions cut 0 bases from V and 10 bases from J, with 13 bases between. Germline loops: CDR1 GTSNPN, CDR2 SVGIG (reference sequence). This CDR3 has 13 residues. CDR3 amino acids: CAWSVTGVGEQFF. DNA of the CDR3: TGTGCCTGGAGTGTTACGGGAGTCGGGGAGCAGTTCTTC.